Listed below are T cell receptor beta chains from one sample, sequenced in a study of CD8+CD57+ T cells in acquired aplastic anemia. TCRdb re-derived calls from the reads in MiXCR, one entry per CDR3 protein. The table has 250,000 to 350,000 distinct CDR3 sequences, 50% to 65% seen once. The specimen was sorted CD4+, CD8+, or CD8+CD57+ T cells (not recorded which) from PBMCs. Receptors originate from a human donor with aplastic anemia. Both conserved end residues are part of each CDR3. A D gene is named only where the DNA matches it firmly. Where a row states a size, it is once, few, many or the class of an expanded clone; other rows omit it.

j_call clone_size d_call v_call cdr3_aa cdr3_nt
TRBJ2-1 . . TRBV9 CASSVLGDRHEQFF TGTGCCAGCAGCGTATTAGGGGATCGGCATGAGCAGTTCTTC
TRBJ2-7 . . TRBV20-1 CSARITGNIVGEQYF TGCAGTGCTAGAATCACAGGGAATATTGTTGGCGAGCAGTACTTC
TRBJ2-7 . TRBD2 TRBV12-3/TRBV12-4 CASSLVSGRAANEQYF TGTGCCAGCAGTTTAGTCAGCGGGAGGGCCGCCAATGAGCAGTACTTC
TRBJ1-5 . TRBD1 TRBV29-1 CSDPGQGTRNNQPQHF TGCAGCGACCCCGGACAGGGGACACGCAACAATCAGCCCCAGCATTTT
TRBJ1-2 many TRBD1 TRBV19 CASRDPGGNYGYTF TGTGCCAGTAGGGACCCAGGGGGGAACTATGGCTACACCTTC
TRBJ2-6 many . TRBV7-9 CASTSDSPQGANVLTF TGTGCCAGCACCTCAGACAGCCCCCAAGGGGCCAACGTCCTGACTTTC
TRBJ2-7 . . TRBV11-2 CASRHGAATPFYEQYF TGTGCCAGCAGACACGGCGCGGCAACTCCCTTTTACGAGCAGTACTTC
TRBJ1-2 . . TRBV19 CASSMMENYGYTF TGTGCCAGTAGTATGATGGAGAACTATGGCTACACCTTC
TRBJ2-2 . TRBD2 TRBV20-1 CSATSSGSAGELFF TGCAGTGCTACGTCTAGCGGGAGTGCCGGGGAGCTGTTTTTT
TRBJ2-1 . TRBD1 TRBV24-1 CATSGTGGLDEQFF TGTGCCACCAGTGGGACAGGGGGCTTGGATGAGCAGTTCTTC
TRBJ2-7 . TRBD2 TRBV5-6 CASSLGRGREQYF TGTGCCAGCAGCTTGGGGCGGGGGAGAGAGCAGTACTTC
TRBJ2-1 many TRBD2 TRBV6-1 CASSEKRGLAGGNEQFF TGTGCCAGCAGTGAAAAGAGGGGGCTAGCGGGAGGGAATGAGCAGTTCTTC
TRBJ1-2 . . TRBV2 CASSVGSGNGYTF TGTGCCAGCAGTGTGGGGTCAGGGAATGGCTACACCTTC
TRBJ1-6 . . TRBV9 CASSGSSYNSPLHF TGTGCCAGCAGCGGGAGCTCCTATAATTCACCCCTCCACTTT
TRBJ1-5 . . TRBV19 CASHDRCLNQPQHF TGTGCCAGCCACGACAGGTGCCTAAATCAGCCCCAGCATTTT
TRBJ1-2 . . TRBV5-6 CASSLATTNYGYTF TGTGCCAGCAGCTTGGCCACAACTAACTATGGCTACACCTTC